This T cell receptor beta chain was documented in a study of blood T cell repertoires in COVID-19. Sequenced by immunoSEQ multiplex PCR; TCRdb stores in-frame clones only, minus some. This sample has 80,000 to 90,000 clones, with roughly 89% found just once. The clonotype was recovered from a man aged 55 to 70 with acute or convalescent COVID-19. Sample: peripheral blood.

CDR3 sequence (DNA): TGTGCCAGCAGTTACTCGAGGTTTTATGAGCAGTTCTTC. It yields the protein CASSYSRFYEQFF. The chain employs TRBV6-5 and TRBJ2-1; D gene ambiguous. V was shortened by 0 bases and J by 8 bases, with 8 bases between the two germline ends. The CDR3 is made up of 13 amino acids. Germline CDR1 is MNHEY and CDR2 is SVGAGI.